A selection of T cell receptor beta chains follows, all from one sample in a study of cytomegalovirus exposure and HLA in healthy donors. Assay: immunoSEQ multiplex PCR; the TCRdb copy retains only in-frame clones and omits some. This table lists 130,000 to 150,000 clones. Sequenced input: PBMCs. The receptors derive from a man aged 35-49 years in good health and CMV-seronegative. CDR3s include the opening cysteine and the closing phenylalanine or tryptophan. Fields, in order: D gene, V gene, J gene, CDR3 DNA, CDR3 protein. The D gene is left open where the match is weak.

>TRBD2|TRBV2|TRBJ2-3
TGTGCCAGCAGGGGACGAGCGGGGGGGTTTAGCACAGATACGCAGTATTTT
CASRGRAGGFSTDTQYF
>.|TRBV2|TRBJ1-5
TGTGCCAGCAGCCCCAGGGTCAGCAATCAGCCCCAGCATTTT
CASSPRVSNQPQHF
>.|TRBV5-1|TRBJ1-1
TGCGCCAGCAGCTCCGGGACACGGGACACTGAAGCTTTCTTT
CASSSGTRDTEAFF
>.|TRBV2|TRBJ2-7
TGTGCCAGCAGTGAAAGGAACTACGAGCAGTACTTC
CASSERNYEQYF
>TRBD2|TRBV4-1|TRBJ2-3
TGCGCCAGCAGCGGGAGGGGCACACTGACGGATACGCAGTATTTT
CASSGRGTLTDTQYF
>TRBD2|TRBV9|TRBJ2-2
TGTGCCAGCAGCGTGAACGCGGGGGGGCATACCGGGGAGCTGTTTTTT
CASSVNAGGHTGELFF
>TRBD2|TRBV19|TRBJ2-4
TGTGCCAGTAGTATGGTTTCTAGCGGTATAGCCAAAAACATTCAGTACTTC
CASSMVSSGIAKNIQYF
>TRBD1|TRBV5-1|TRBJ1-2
TGCGCCAGCAGCTCGACAGGGGGCTATGGCTACACCTTC
CASSSTGGYGYTF
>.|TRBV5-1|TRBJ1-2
TGCGCCAGCACCCCCCCCGGGGGGACCACCTATGGCTACACCTTC
CASTPPGGTTYGYTF
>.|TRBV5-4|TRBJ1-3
TGTGCCAGCAGCTCCGGGACTCCCGCCTTCTCTGGAAACACCATATATTTT
CASSSGTPAFSGNTIYF
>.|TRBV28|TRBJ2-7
TGTGCCAGCAACGGCGGTTTATACGAGCAGTACTTC
CASNGGLYEQYF
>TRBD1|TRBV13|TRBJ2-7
TGTGCCAGCAGCTTAGGGGACAGGAAGGGCGAGCAGTACTTC
CASSLGDRKGEQYF
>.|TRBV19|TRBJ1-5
TGTGCCAGTAGTAGAGGGAGGGGTCAGCCCCAGCATTTT
CASSRGRGQPQHF
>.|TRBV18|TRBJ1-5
TGTGCCAGCTCACAGGAGGCGAGCAATCAGCCCCAGCATTTT
CASSQEASNQPQHF
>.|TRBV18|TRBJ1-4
TGTGCCAGCTCACCAACCGCCGGGTCGGCTAATGAAAAACTGTTTTTT
CASSPTAGSANEKLFF
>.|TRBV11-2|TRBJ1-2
TGTGCCAGCAGCTTAGATTCAACAGCCAGTCTTAACAATGGCTACACCTTC
CASSLDSTASLNNGYTF
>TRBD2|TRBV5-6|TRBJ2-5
TGTGCCAGCAGCAGGCGGGGGCAAGAGACCCAGTACTTC
CASSRRGQETQYF
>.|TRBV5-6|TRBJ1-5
TGTGCCAGCAGCTTGGGGCCAGTCAATCAGCCCCAGCATTTT
CASSLGPVNQPQHF
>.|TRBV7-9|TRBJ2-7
TGTGCCAGCAGCACGGGGGGCAGCTCCTACGAGCAGTACTTC
CASSTGGSSYEQYF
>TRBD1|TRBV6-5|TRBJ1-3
TGTGCCAGCAGTTACTCGGCAGGGGGCTATGGAAACACCATATATTTT
CASSYSAGGYGNTIYF
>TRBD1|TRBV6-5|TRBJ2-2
TGTGCCAGCACCTACGACAGGGGCCTCGGGGAGCTGTTTTTT
CASTYDRGLGELFF
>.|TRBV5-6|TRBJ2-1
TGTGCCAGCAGCTTACAGGGTGATGAGCAGTTCTTC
CASSLQGDEQFF
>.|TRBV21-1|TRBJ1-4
TGTGCCAGCAGCTTCCGACAGGGGGAAGGTGAAAAACTGTTTTTT
CASSFRQGEGEKLFF
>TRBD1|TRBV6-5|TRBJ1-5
TGTGCCAGCAGTGACAGGGAGAGTCAGCCCCAGCATTTT
CASSDRESQPQHF
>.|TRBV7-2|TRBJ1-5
TGTGCCAGCAGCATACGGACGGGGCAGCCCCAGCATTTT
CASSIRTGQPQHF
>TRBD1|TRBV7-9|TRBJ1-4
TGTGCCAGCAGCTGGGGGACAGTGAATGAAAAACTGTTTTTT
CASSWGTVNEKLFF
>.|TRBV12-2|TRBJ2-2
TGTGCAAGTCGCCTGATGCCGCGGGGGAAATCCGGGGAGCTGTTTTTT
CASRLMPRGKSGELFF
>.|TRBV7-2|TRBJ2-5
TGTGCCAGCAGCCACAATACGGACTGGTTTAGGTACTTC
CASSHNTDWFRYF
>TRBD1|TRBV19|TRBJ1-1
TGTGCCAGTAGTCAAGGACAGGGGCGTTATATGAACACTGAAGCTTTCTTT
CASSQGQGRYMNTEAFF
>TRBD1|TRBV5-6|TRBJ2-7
TGTGCCAGCAGCACGGGACAGGCCCCAAGAGCCTACGAGCAGTACTTC
CASSTGQAPRAYEQYF
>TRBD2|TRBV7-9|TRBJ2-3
TGTGCCAGCAGCATTAGCGGGGCTAGCACAGATACGCAGTATTTT
CASSISGASTDTQYF
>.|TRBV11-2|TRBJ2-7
TGTGCCAGCAGCCCCTACCCCAGGGCCGACGAGCAGTACTTC
CASSPYPRADEQYF
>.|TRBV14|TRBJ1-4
TGTGCCAGCAGCCAACAGAAATCAACAACTAATGAAAAACTGTTTTTT
CASSQQKSTTNEKLFF
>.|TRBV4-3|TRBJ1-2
TGCGCCAGCAGCGACCGACTGGATGGCTACACCTTC
CASSDRLDGYTF
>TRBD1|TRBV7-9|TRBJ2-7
TGTGCCAGCAGCTCCGCAGGGGGCGCGGAATACGAGCAGTACTTC
CASSSAGGAEYEQYF
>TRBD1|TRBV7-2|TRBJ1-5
TGTGCCAGCAGCCCCGGGGGGACAGGGGATCAGCCCCAGCATTTT
CASSPGGTGDQPQHF
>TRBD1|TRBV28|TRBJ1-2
TGTGCCAGCAGTTTAACGACAGGGGGCCCCTATGGCTACACCTTC
CASSLTTGGPYGYTF
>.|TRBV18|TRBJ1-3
TGTGCCAGCTCGCAGGGGACAACAGGAAACACCATATATTTT
CASSQGTTGNTIYF
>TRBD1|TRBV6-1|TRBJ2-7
TGTGCCAGCAGTGAACGCGGACAGGGGACCCCCTACGAGCAGTACTTC
CASSERGQGTPYEQYF
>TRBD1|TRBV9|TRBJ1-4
TGTGCCAGCAGCGCCACGACAGGGGGTGTTGAAAAACTGTTTTTT
CASSATTGGVEKLFF
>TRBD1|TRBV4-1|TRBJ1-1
TGCGCCAGCAGCCGCCAGGGGGCGGAAACTAACACTGAAGCTTTCTTT
CASSRQGAETNTEAFF
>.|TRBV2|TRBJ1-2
TGTGCCAACATGTGGGGCTACACCTTC
CANMWGYTF
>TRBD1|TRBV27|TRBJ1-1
TGTGCCAGCAGTGCCGACAGGGGAAGCACTGAAGCTTTCTTT
CASSADRGSTEAFF
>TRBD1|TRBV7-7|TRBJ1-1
TGTGCCAGCAGCCAATTAGGACAGGGGGACACTGAAGCTTTCTTT
CASSQLGQGDTEAFF
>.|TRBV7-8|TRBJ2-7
TGTGCCAGCAGCGTAGACGGCTACGAGCAGTACTTC
CASSVDGYEQYF
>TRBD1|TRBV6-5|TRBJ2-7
TGTGCCAGCAGTTCACCGGGACAGGGGACGTACGAGCAGTACTTC
CASSSPGQGTYEQYF
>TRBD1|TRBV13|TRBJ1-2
TGTGCCAGCAGCTCGGGACAGATTTATGGCTACACCTTC
CASSSGQIYGYTF
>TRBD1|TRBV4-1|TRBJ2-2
TGCGCCAGCAGCCAGGGACCGACAGGGAGCTTCACCGGGGAGCTGTTTTTT
CASSQGPTGSFTGELFF
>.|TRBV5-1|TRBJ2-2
TGCGCCAGCAGCCATCCGTCGGTTACCGGGGAGCTGTTTTTT
CASSHPSVTGELFF
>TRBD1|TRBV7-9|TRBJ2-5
TGTGCCAGCAGCTTGTACCGGGACAGCCTGTTGCCCCAGTACTTC
CASSLYRDSLLPQYF
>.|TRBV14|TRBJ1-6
TGTGCCAGCAGCCAAGTTTCGACATTTGATAATTCACCCCTCCACTTT
CASSQVSTFDNSPLHF
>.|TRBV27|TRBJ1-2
TGTGCCAGCAGTTTATCGGCCGCGGAGCTTGGCTACACCTTC
CASSLSAAELGYTF
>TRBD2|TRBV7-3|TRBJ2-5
TGTGCCAGCAGCCCAGGCGCACTAGCGGGGGGATACCAAGAGACCCAGTACTTC
CASSPGALAGGYQETQYF